The rows below give T cell receptor beta chains drawn from one sample of a study of T cells in Graves' hyperthyroidism and ophthalmopathy. TCRdb reprocessed the multiplex PCR reads via MiXCR and lists one record per CDR3 protein. The table includes roughly 650,000 distinct CDR3 sequences, more than 15% detected once. Material: blood. These receptors came from a woman aged 40 to 50 with Graves' ophthalmopathy. Each CDR3 is given with its conserved first and last residue. Each record gives: clone size, V gene, D gene, J gene, CDR3 protein, CDR3 DNA. D genes are given only for firm matches. Only part of the rows carry a size: once, few, many, or a class if the clone is expanded.

abundance: many; v_gene: TRBV20-1; d_gene: -; j_gene: TRBJ1-1; CDR3aa: CSASGLGRNTEAFF; CDR3nt: TGCAGTGCTAGTGGCCTCGGGCGGAACACTGAAGCTTTCTTT
abundance: many; v_gene: TRBV7-8; d_gene: -; j_gene: TRBJ2-3; CDR3aa: CASSLAPVSQGTDTQYF; CDR3nt: TGTGCCAGCAGCTTAGCCCCAGTCTCACAGGGAACAGATACGCAGTATTTT
abundance: few; v_gene: TRBV4-1; d_gene: -; j_gene: TRBJ1-1; CDR3aa: CASSQDGLGDTEAFF; CDR3nt: TGCGCCAGCAGCCAAGATGGTTTGGGGGACACTGAAGCTTTCTTT
abundance: many; v_gene: TRBV6-6; d_gene: TRBD1; j_gene: TRBJ1-5; CDR3aa: CASSYQGGKEPQHF; CDR3nt: TGTGCCAGCAGTTACCAGGGGGGTAAAGAGCCCCAGCATTTT
abundance: -; v_gene: TRBV12-3/TRBV12-4; d_gene: -; j_gene: TRBJ2-2; CDR3aa: CASSTDRNTGELFF; CDR3nt: TGTGCCAGCAGTACCGACAGGAACACCGGGGAGCTGTTTTTT
abundance: many; v_gene: TRBV11-2; d_gene: -; j_gene: TRBJ2-2; CDR3aa: CASSPSVELFF; CDR3nt: TGTGCCAGCAGCCCCTCGGTGGAGCTGTTTTTT
abundance: -; v_gene: TRBV10-3; d_gene: -; j_gene: TRBJ2-5; CDR3aa: CAISESNVETQYF; CDR3nt: TGCGCCATCAGTGAGTCGAACGTGGAGACCCAGTACTTC
abundance: many; v_gene: TRBV6-2/TRBV6-3; d_gene: -; j_gene: TRBJ2-5; CDR3aa: CASRDVNGETQYF; CDR3nt: TGTGCCAGCAGAGACGTGAATGGAGAGACCCAGTACTTC
abundance: -; v_gene: TRBV5-4; d_gene: TRBD2; j_gene: TRBJ2-7; CDR3aa: CASSSLLAGPGEQYF; CDR3nt: TGTGCCAGCAGCTCGTTACTAGCGGGACCGGGAGAGCAGTACTTC
abundance: many; v_gene: TRBV5-1; d_gene: -; j_gene: TRBJ2-1; CDR3aa: CASSLTVAGLGNEQFF; CDR3nt: TGCGCCAGCAGCTTAACGGTGGCGGGCCTAGGCAATGAGCAGTTCTTC
abundance: few; v_gene: TRBV7-3; d_gene: -; j_gene: TRBJ2-5; CDR3aa: CASSLIPGSQETQYF; CDR3nt: TGTGCCAGCAGCTTAATCCCCGGGTCTCAAGAGACCCAGTACTTC
abundance: many; v_gene: TRBV29-1; d_gene: -; j_gene: TRBJ2-5; CDR3aa: CSVVPAGVETQYF; CDR3nt: TGCAGCGTTGTTCCGGCAGGGGTAGAGACCCAGTACTTC
abundance: many; v_gene: TRBV2; d_gene: -; j_gene: TRBJ1-1; CDR3aa: CASSTVGLSEAFF; CDR3nt: TGTGCCAGCAGTACCGTTGGGCTGTCTGAAGCTTTCTTT
abundance: many; v_gene: TRBV7-9; d_gene: -; j_gene: TRBJ1-3; CDR3aa: CASSLGDNSGNTIYF; CDR3nt: TGTGCCAGCAGCTTAGGGGACAACTCTGGAAACACCATATATTTT
abundance: -; v_gene: TRBV24-1; d_gene: TRBD1; j_gene: TRBJ2-7; CDR3aa: CATSEGSGTDYEQYF; CDR3nt: TGTGCCACCAGTGAGGGGTCCGGGACAGACTACGAGCAGTACTTC
abundance: -; v_gene: TRBV29-1; d_gene: -; j_gene: TRBJ1-2; CDR3aa: CSVGQPTLSGYTF; CDR3nt: TGCAGCGTCGGACAGCCCACTCTTAGTGGCTACACCTTC
abundance: -; v_gene: TRBV18; d_gene: -; j_gene: TRBJ2-1; CDR3aa: CASTPYLKETQFF; CDR3nt: TGTGCCAGCACCCCCTACCTCAAAGAGACCCAGTTCTTC
abundance: -; v_gene: TRBV6-2/TRBV6-3; d_gene: TRBD1; j_gene: TRBJ2-5; CDR3aa: CASSYSGTGTRGETQYF; CDR3nt: TGTGCCAGCAGTTATTCCGGGACAGGGACGAGAGGGGAGACCCAGTACTTC
abundance: -; v_gene: TRBV20-1; d_gene: -; j_gene: TRBJ1-2; CDR3aa: CSARATGNLPYTF; CDR3nt: TGCAGTGCTAGGGCTACAGGGAACCTTCCCTACACCTTC
abundance: -; v_gene: TRBV28; d_gene: TRBD1; j_gene: TRBJ1-5; CDR3aa: CASSFHTGVQPQHF; CDR3nt: TGTGCCAGCAGTTTCCATACAGGGGTGCAGCCCCAGCATTTT
abundance: -; v_gene: TRBV6-2/TRBV6-3; d_gene: -; j_gene: TRBJ2-3; CDR3aa: CASSYSARYTDTQYF; CDR3nt: TGTGCCAGCAGTTACTCTGCTAGGTATACAGATACGCAGTATTTT
abundance: few; v_gene: TRBV2; d_gene: TRBD1; j_gene: TRBJ1-4; CDR3aa: CASSDDRATTNEKLFF; CDR3nt: TGTGCCAGCAGTGACGACAGGGCTACAACTAATGAAAAACTGTTTTTT
abundance: many; v_gene: TRBV2; d_gene: -; j_gene: TRBJ2-7; CDR3aa: CASKVWGPTGEQYF; CDR3nt: TGTGCCAGCAAAGTCTGGGGTCCCACTGGAGAGCAGTACTTC
abundance: many; v_gene: TRBV7-9; d_gene: -; j_gene: TRBJ2-2; CDR3aa: CATPPVDRRSTGELFF; CDR3nt: TGTGCCACCCCCCCCGTTGACAGGCGGAGTACCGGGGAGCTGTTTTTT
abundance: many; v_gene: TRBV30; d_gene: TRBD2; j_gene: TRBJ2-1; CDR3aa: CAWTLGTSGRAGQFF; CDR3nt: TGTGCCTGGACTCTGGGGACTAGCGGGAGGGCCGGGCAGTTCTTC
abundance: -; v_gene: TRBV6-1; d_gene: -; j_gene: TRBJ2-7; CDR3aa: CASSELGGYSSYEQYF; CDR3nt: TGTGCCAGCAGTGAACTAGGCGGATATAGCTCCTACGAGCAGTACTTC
abundance: many; v_gene: TRBV27; d_gene: -; j_gene: TRBJ2-1; CDR3aa: CASTSYNEQFF; CDR3nt: TGTGCCAGCACCTCATACAATGAGCAGTTCTTC
abundance: many; v_gene: TRBV30; d_gene: -; j_gene: TRBJ2-1; CDR3aa: CALTSTYAYNEQFF; CDR3nt: TGTGCCCTCACAAGCACCTACGCGTACAATGAGCAGTTCTTC
abundance: few; v_gene: TRBV7-3; d_gene: -; j_gene: TRBJ1-1; CDR3aa: CASSLTSASGAEAFF; CDR3nt: TGTGCCAGCAGCTTAACTTCGGCGTCGGGCGCTGAAGCTTTCTTT
abundance: -; v_gene: TRBV2; d_gene: TRBD1; j_gene: TRBJ1-1; CDR3aa: CASRDRTGNTEAFF; CDR3nt: TGTGCCAGCAGGGACCGGACAGGGAACACTGAAGCTTTCTTT
abundance: many; v_gene: TRBV28; d_gene: TRBD1; j_gene: TRBJ2-1; CDR3aa: CASNTYDRESYNEQFF; CDR3nt: TGTGCCAGCAACACCTACGACAGGGAGTCCTACAATGAGCAGTTCTTC
abundance: many; v_gene: TRBV5-1; d_gene: -; j_gene: TRBJ1-4; CDR3aa: CASSLASSEKLFF; CDR3nt: TGCGCCAGCAGCTTGGCTAGTAGTGAAAAACTGTTTTTT
abundance: -; v_gene: TRBV2; d_gene: -; j_gene: TRBJ2-5; CDR3aa: CASRLNHIGTQYF; CDR3nt: TGTGCCAGCAGATTGAATCATATAGGGACCCAGTACTTC
abundance: -; v_gene: TRBV20-1; d_gene: TRBD1; j_gene: TRBJ2-7; CDR3aa: CSVTGGETYEQYF; CDR3nt: TGCAGTGTTACAGGGGGTGAAACCTACGAGCAGTACTTC
abundance: many; v_gene: TRBV11-2; d_gene: -; j_gene: TRBJ2-7; CDR3aa: CASSLRRGVPYEQYF; CDR3nt: TGTGCCAGCAGCCTACGAAGGGGAGTCCCCTACGAGCAGTACTTC
abundance: few; v_gene: TRBV7-3; d_gene: -; j_gene: TRBJ2-1; CDR3aa: CASSYDNYNEQFF; CDR3nt: TGTGCCAGCAGCTACGACAACTACAATGAGCAGTTCTTC
abundance: many; v_gene: TRBV30; d_gene: -; j_gene: TRBJ2-2; CDR3aa: CAWTKGDTGELFF; CDR3nt: TGTGCCTGGACGAAAGGCGACACCGGGGAGCTGTTTTTT
abundance: -; v_gene: TRBV13; d_gene: -; j_gene: TRBJ1-5; CDR3aa: CASGLARGQPQHF; CDR3nt: TGTGCCAGCGGCTTAGCTCGAGGACAGCCCCAGCATTTT
abundance: many; v_gene: TRBV20-1; d_gene: -; j_gene: TRBJ2-3; CDR3aa: CSAPQGPERDTQYF; CDR3nt: TGCAGTGCCCCCCAGGGGCCCGAAAGAGATACGCAGTATTTT
abundance: many; v_gene: TRBV6-1; d_gene: -; j_gene: TRBJ2-7; CDR3aa: CASSDPAVTNFYEQYF; CDR3nt: TGTGCCAGCAGTGACCCAGCGGTGACGAACTTCTACGAGCAGTACTTC